This is a list of T cell receptor beta chains from one sample in a study of shared clonotypes between healthy human individuals. The protocol was immunoSEQ multiplex PCR, while the TCRdb copy is restricted to in-frame clones and leaves out a portion. The sample yields nearly 1 million clones, around three quarters seen once. The sequenced sample consisted of memory CD4+ T cells sorted from blood. These receptors were collected from a young man in good health. CDR3s include the opening cysteine and the closing phenylalanine or tryptophan. The D gene is left open where the match is weak. Clone size is stated in some rows and not others, as once, few, many or a class when expanded.

abundance	d_gene	v_gene	j_gene	CDR3aa	CDR3nt
once	.	TRBV7-9	TRBJ2-2	CASSLALGTGTGELFF	TGTGCCAGCAGCTTAGCCCTGGGGACGGGCACCGGGGAGCTGTTTTTT
.	.	TRBV6-6	TRBJ2-3	CASSYIDTQYF	TGTGCCAGCAGTTATATAGATACGCAGTATTTT
.	TRBD1	TRBV27	TRBJ2-5	CASRDTGGGETQYF	TGTGCCAGCCGAGATACAGGGGGCGGAGAGACCCAGTACTTC
.	.	TRBV7-2	TRBJ2-3	CASRPNLAGTQYF	TGTGCCAGCAGGCCGAACCTCGCGGGTACGCAGTATTTT
.	TRBD1	TRBV7-2	TRBJ2-7	CASSLGTGFYEQYF	TGTGCCAGCAGCTTGGGGACAGGGTTCTACGAGCAGTACTTC
few	TRBD1	TRBV18	TRBJ1-4	CASNRGTNEKLFF	TGTGCCAGCAACAGGGGGACTAATGAAAAACTGTTTTTT
.	TRBD1	TRBV5-6	TRBJ1-1	CASNIERGLTEAFF	TGTGCCAGCAACATCGAAAGGGGGCTCACTGAAGCTTTCTTT
.	.	TRBV5-4	TRBJ1-4	CASSVGAGATNEKLFF	TGTGCCAGCAGCGTTGGCGCAGGTGCAACTAATGAAAAACTGTTTTTT
.	.	TRBV6-1	TRBJ2-6	CASAMPVTGANVLTF	TGTGCCAGCGCTATGCCAGTTACGGGGGCCAACGTCCTGACTTTC
few	.	TRBV4-1	TRBJ2-3	CASSQGPDTQYF	TGCGCCAGCAGCCAAGGACCAGATACGCAGTATTTT
few	TRBD1	TRBV4-3	TRBJ1-1	CASTQGGDRGSTEAFF	TGCGCCAGCACTCAAGGGGGGGACAGGGGGTCCACTGAAGCTTTCTTT
.	TRBD1	TRBV6-5	TRBJ2-7	CASSLSGTGRYEQYF	TGTGCCAGCAGTCTATCCGGGACAGGGCGGTACGAGCAGTACTTC
few	.	TRBV18	TRBJ2-2	CASSPSLKKNTGELFF	TGTGCCAGCTCACCATCTTTGAAGAAGAACACCGGGGAGCTGTTTTTT
.	TRBD1	TRBV7-9	TRBJ2-5	CASSRQGRSETQYF	TGTGCCAGCAGTAGACAGGGCCGTTCGGAGACCCAGTACTTC
once	TRBD1	TRBV27	TRBJ1-4	CASRQGTTNEKLFF	TGTGCCAGCCGACAGGGCACCACTAATGAAAAACTGTTTTTT
.	.	TRBV28	TRBJ2-1	CASTTTPYNEQFF	TGTGCCAGCACCACTACTCCCTACAATGAGCAGTTCTTC
.	.	TRBV19	TRBJ2-3	CASSSIGQSAQYF	TGTGCCAGTAGTTCCATCGGACAGTCTGCGCAGTATTTT
.	.	TRBV28	TRBJ2-7	CATAGGSRPYEQYF	TGTGCCACCGCCGGGGGCTCCCGACCCTACGAGCAGTACTTC
.	.	TRBV7-3	TRBJ1-2	CASSQRTGAGYTF	TGTGCCAGCAGCCAACGAACGGGGGCCGGCTACACCTTC
.	.	TRBV5-6	TRBJ2-7	CASIIAQGTRDYEQYF	TGTGCCAGCATCATAGCCCAGGGAACAAGGGACTACGAGCAGTACTTC
.	TRBD1	TRBV29-1	TRBJ1-2	CSVATGDYGYTF	TGCAGCGTCGCGACAGGGGACTATGGCTACACCTTC
.	.	TRBV19	TRBJ1-3	CASSTRTPNERTIYF	TGTGCCAGTAGTACCCGGACACCGAATGAACGTACCATATATTTT
.	.	TRBV28	TRBJ1-4	CASSFGGASEKLFF	TGTGCCAGCAGTTTTGGGGGAGCGTCCGAAAAACTGTTTTTT
.	.	TRBV7-9	TRBJ2-5	CASSLVTYQETQYF	TGTGCCAGCAGCTTAGTTACGTACCAAGAGACCCAGTACTTC
.	TRBD2	TRBV10-3	TRBJ2-3	CAINNKAGGPTDTQYF	TGTGCCATCAACAATAAAGCGGGAGGGCCGACAGATACGCAGTATTTT
few	TRBD2	TRBV20-1	TRBJ2-7	CSAYRVREEYF	TGCAGTGCTTATAGGGTCCGGGAGGAGTACTTC
.	TRBD1	TRBV9	TRBJ1-4	CASSGTGSELFF	TGTGCCAGCAGCGGGACAGGGTCGGAACTGTTTTTT
.	TRBD2	TRBV19	TRBJ2-7	CASSIRLAGEQYF	TGTGCCAGTAGTATTCGGCTAGCGGGCGAGCAGTACTTC
.	.	TRBV7-7	TRBJ2-5	CASSLDGVQETQYF	TGTGCTAGCAGCTTGGACGGGGTCCAAGAGACCCAGTACTTC
many	.	TRBV9	TRBJ1-5	CASSQPQHF	TGTGCCAGCAGTCAGCCCCAGCATTTT
.	.	TRBV21-1	TRBJ2-7	CASSIAGDVLGYEQYF	TGTGCCAGCAGCATCGCGGGAGATGTGCTCGGCTACGAGCAGTACTTC
once	.	TRBV4-3	TRBJ1-1	CASSRINGGYEAFF	TGCGCCAGCAGCCGGATCAACGGGGGGTATGAAGCTTTCTTT
.	.	TRBV6-1	TRBJ1-5	CASRASEEGNQPQHF	TGTGCCAGCAGGGCCTCTGAGGAAGGGAATCAGCCCCAGCATTTT
.	TRBD2	TRBV18	TRBJ2-1	CASSPSGGSYNEQFF	TGTGCCAGCTCGCCCAGCGGGGGATCCTACAATGAGCAGTTCTTC
.	.	TRBV5-4	TRBJ2-5	CASSIGERGTQYF	TGTGCCAGCAGCATCGGGGAACGAGGGACCCAGTACTTC
.	TRBD1	TRBV9	TRBJ2-7	CASSRRDSGAYEQYF	TGTGCCAGCAGCAGACGGGACAGTGGGGCCTACGAGCAGTACTTC
.	.	TRBV12-5	TRBJ2-3	CASGNTDTQYF	TGTGCTAGTGGTAACACAGATACGCAGTATTTT
few	TRBD1	TRBV5-6	TRBJ2-2	CASSLGQGGVTGELFF	TGTGCCAGCAGCTTGGGACAGGGTGGAGTCACCGGGGAGCTGTTTTTT
.	.	TRBV7-9	TRBJ2-7	CASSKGSWGSYEQYF	TGTGCCAGCAGCAAAGGGTCGTGGGGTTCCTACGAGCAGTACTTC
once	.	TRBV21-1	TRBJ2-2	CASGQTTTYTGELFF	TGTGCCAGCGGCCAGACTACAACCTACACCGGGGAGCTGTTTTTT
.	TRBD1	TRBV7-8	TRBJ2-7	CASSLALGGQGAKEQYF	TGTGCCAGCAGCTTAGCGTTGGGAGGACAGGGGGCAAAAGAGCAGTACTTC
.	.	TRBV11-3	TRBJ2-2	CASSTGLTSGELFF	TGTGCCAGCAGCACGGGACTCACTAGCGGGGAGCTGTTTTTT
.	TRBD2	TRBV7-2	TRBJ2-7	CASSPGLAGNSYEQYF	TGTGCCAGCAGCCCGGGACTAGCGGGGAACTCCTACGAGCAGTACTTC
.	.	TRBV7-9	TRBJ2-3	CASSLAWDTQYF	TGTGCCAGCAGCTTAGCCTGGGATACGCAGTATTTT
.	.	TRBV7-2	TRBJ1-6	CASSLGQNNSPLHF	TGTGCCAGCAGCTTAGGCCAAAATAATTCACCCCTCCACTTT
.	.	TRBV7-9	TRBJ2-5	CASSFPVDQETQYF	TGTGCCAGCAGCTTTCCCGTAGACCAAGAGACCCAGTACTTC
few	.	TRBV7-2	TRBJ2-4	CATSGAKNIQYF	TGTGCCACCTCGGGGGCCAAAAACATTCAGTACTTC
few	.	TRBV20-1	TRBJ2-3	CSASTDTQYF	TGCAGTGCTAGTACCGATACGCAGTATTTT
many	.	TRBV30	TRBJ1-4	CAWSVAREKLFF	TGTGCCTGGAGTGTAGCCAGGGAAAAACTGTTTTTT
.	.	TRBV6-6	TRBJ2-5	CASSPAQGPGETQYF	TGTGCCAGCAGCCCCGCCCAGGGGCCGGGAGAGACCCAGTACTTC
.	.	TRBV25-1	TRBJ1-3	CASSESSSGNTIYF	TGTGCCAGCAGTGAGTCAAGCTCTGGAAACACCATATATTTT
.	TRBD1	TRBV7-9	TRBJ2-5	CASSSRGGQLLGETQYF	TGTGCCAGCAGCTCCCGAGGGGGACAGTTACTAGGAGAGACCCAGTACTTC